The 12 T cell receptor beta chains below were found in one sample sequenced in a study of PD-1 blockade in mismatch repair-deficient tumors. Profiling relied on immunoSEQ multiplex PCR, and the TCRdb table lists in-frame clones only, not all of them. The sample lists roughly 130,000 clones, 88% seen once, with roughly 10% in the top ten. Sequenced material: peripheral blood, taken approximately 71 weeks after starting pembrolizumab. Receptor source: an adult with mismatch repair-deficient cancer.

The chain has TRBV6-5 and TRBJ1-5; 9 bases are shared with TRBD1. CDR3 size: 14 residues. The V gene end was trimmed by 6 bases and the J gene end by 3 bases; junction bases not matched to a gene: 3. Germline lookup yields CDR1 MNHEY and CDR2 SVGAGI. The CDR3 DNA reads as TGTGCCAGCAGACAGGGGGCCTACAATCAGCCCCAGCATTTT. It is translated as CASRQGAYNQPQHF.

The chain couples TRBV29-1 to TRBJ1-2, with TRBD1 matching over 8 bases. The J segment lost 3 bases and the V segment lost 3 bases, leaving 9 bases of the junction unmatched. The CDR3 sequence is 15 residues long. CDR1 is SQVTM, CDR2 ANQGSEA, per germline. The CDR3 sequence: CSVDFAGGRYYGYTF. CDR3 nucleotide sequence: TGCAGCGTTGACTTTGCAGGGGGCCGGTACTATGGCTACACCTTC.

The chain carries TRBV5-1 and TRBJ1-1; 8 bases agree with TRBD1. The ends lost 7 bases at V and 1 base at J; junction bases unmatched: 6. Germline V gene sequence: CDR1 SGHRS, CDR2 YFSETQ. This CDR3 has 14 amino acids. CDR3 loop: CASRQGWKNTEAFF. CDR3 coding DNA: TGCGCCAGCCGACAGGGGTGGAAGAACACTGAAGCTTTCTTT.

The V gene is TRBV6-5, the J gene TRBJ2-7, with 8 nucleotides matching TRBD1. The V gene's germline CDR1 is MNHEY and CDR2 SVGAGI. V dropped 6 bases and J dropped 3; count of bases not matched to a gene: 10. The CDR3 extends over 15 amino acids. The CDR3: CASSFSGGAFYEQYF. CDR3 DNA: TGTGCCAGCAGCTTTTCAGGGGGCGCTTTCTACGAGCAGTACTTC.

The V gene is TRBV5-1, the J gene TRBJ2-1; 11 bases map to TRBD2. Trimming took 7 bases from V and 4 from J; bases not matched to a gene: 13. The germline V gene has CDR1 SGHRS and CDR2 YFSETQ. The CDR3 totals 17 residues. In nucleotides, the CDR3 is TGCGCCAGCTCGACTAGCGGGGAGACGAGAGGGTACAATGAGCAGTTCTTC. It specifies CASSTSGETRGYNEQFF.

The chain recombines TRBV15 with TRBJ1-2, with D unclear. V was pared by 0 bases and J by 6 bases, with 11 bases between. The CDR3 spans 14 residues. From germline, CDR1 is LNHNV and CDR2 YYDKDF (reference sequence). CDR3 loop: CATSREGHSDGYTF. CDR3 in DNA: TGTGCCACCAGCAGAGAGGGTCATTCGGATGGCTACACCTTC.

This chain joins TRBV4-1 and TRBJ2-4; possible D gene TRBD2, 5 bases. The germline gives CDR1 MGHRA, CDR2 YSYEKL. V was pared by 2 bases and J by 9 bases, with 17 bases between. The CDR3 covers 15 residues. This CDR3 is CASSQSVSGGRIQYF. The CDR3 nucleotides read TGCGCCAGCAGCCAATCAGTGTCAGGAGGACGCATTCAGTACTTC.

The rearrangement uses TRBV28 and TRBJ1-1; D remains unclear. Germline V lookup: CDR1 MDHEN, CDR2 SYDVKM. V gave up 6 bases and J gave up 0 bases, with 8 bases separating them. This CDR3 is 13 amino acids long. CDR3 sequence reads: CASRRKVNTEAFF. For the CDR3, the DNA is TGTGCCAGCAGGAGAAAAGTGAACACTGAAGCTTTCTTT.

This clone was observed once. The V and J genes are TRBV2 and TRBJ1-1; D uncertain. CDR1 and CDR2 (germline): SNHLY, FYNNEI. The CDR3 covers 14 residues. V was cut by 1 base and J by 1 base, with 7 bases left in between. CDR3 in amino acids: CASSEGNRNTEAFF. The CDR3 DNA follows: TGTGCCAGCAGTGAAGGGAACAGGAACACTGAAGCTTTCTTT.

The genes are TRBV29-1 and TRBJ2-1; perhaps TRBD2 as D (6 bases). The CDR3 runs to 15 residues. From germline, CDR1 is SQVTM and CDR2 ANQGSEA. V lost 7 bases to trimming and J lost 0 bases, with 16 bases between them. The CDR3 nucleotides read TGCAGCGCCAGACTAGGAATTAGCTCCTACAATGAGCAGTTCTTC. Protein sequence: CSARLGISSYNEQFF.

The rearrangement links TRBV12-2 to TRBJ2-3; TRBD1 reflects the table's D call only, with no check against the DNA. TRBV12-2 is a listed pseudogene. The CDR3 consists of 16 residues. The CDR3 region is CASRYRTPSGTDTQYF. The CDR3 DNA reads as TGTGCAAGTCGCTACAGGACGCCCTCGGGTACAGATACGCAGTATTTT.

This chain uses TRBV11-1 with TRBJ2-1; 13 bases map to TRBD2. Germline values: CDR1 SGHAT, CDR2 FQDESV (reference sequence). The V and J ends lost 6 bases and 8 bases, in that order; junction bases with no gene match: 4. The CDR3 totals 14 residues. The CDR3 region has the DNA TGTGCCAGCAGTTGGACTAGCGGGAGCTATGAGCAGTTCTTC. Protein product: CASSWTSGSYEQFF.